Listed below are T cell receptor beta chains from one sample, sequenced in a study of siplizumab effects on memory and regulatory T cells. Generated by immunoSEQ multiplex PCR, the TCRdb table keeps only in-frame clones and is missing some. The sample lists about 100,000 clones, more than 90% occurring once. Sequencing was done on a sample of CD4+ T cells sorted from blood. All receptors come from a human donor in good health. Some clones in this sample may be carry-over from other donors' samples. Both conserved end residues are part of each CDR3. Each record gives: CDR3 DNA, CDR3 protein, V gene, D gene, J gene, clone size. The D gene is left open where the match is weak. A row's size may be missing; if present it is once, few, many or a size class.

DNA: TGTGCCAGCAGCTTTATGCGTCGTTCTGTTTCTACTGAAGCTTTCTTT
CDR3: CASSFMRRSVSTEAFF
V: TRBV7-9
D: -
J: TRBJ1-1
size: -

DNA: TGTGCCAGCAGTCGGACCGGGACACAGGACTCCTACGAGCAGTACTTC
CDR3: CASSRTGTQDSYEQYF
V: TRBV6-6
D: -
J: TRBJ2-7
size: -

DNA: TGTGCCAGCAGTTACGGTAGGACAGGGGGTAGCGAGCAGTACTTC
CDR3: CASSYGRTGGSEQYF
V: TRBV6-5
D: TRBD1
J: TRBJ2-7
size: -

DNA: TGCAGCGTTTTGGGGTGGTCTACGGGAGTGCCGTCGAATGAGCAGTTCTTC
CDR3: CSVLGWSTGVPSNEQFF
V: TRBV29-1
D: -
J: TRBJ2-1
size: -

DNA: TGCGCCAGCAGTCGCCGATTCGCTTCTTGCTACAATGAGCAGTTCTTC
CDR3: CASSRRFASCYNEQFF
V: TRBV23-1
D: -
J: TRBJ2-1
size: few

DNA: TGCGCCAGCAGCTTGGCCATGGGGGGGAACTCCTACGAGCAGTACTTC
CDR3: CASSLAMGGNSYEQYF
V: TRBV5-1
D: TRBD2
J: TRBJ2-7
size: -

DNA: TGTGCCAGCAGTTTGCTGGCTACCTTGCACTTC
CDR3: CASSLLATLHF
V: TRBV28
D: -
J: TRBJ2-7
size: -

DNA: TGTGCCACCAGCAGAGATCTGGGGGATACGCAGTATTTT
CDR3: CATSRDLGDTQYF
V: TRBV15
D: -
J: TRBJ2-3
size: -

DNA: TGCAGCGGAGGGACGGAGACGTCCGAAGCTTTCTTT
CDR3: CSGGTETSEAFF
V: TRBV29-1
D: -
J: TRBJ1-1
size: -

DNA: TGTGCCAGCAGCTTAGGGGGACTAGTCGCAGATACGCAGTATTTT
CDR3: CASSLGGLVADTQYF
V: TRBV7-9
D: TRBD2
J: TRBJ2-3
size: -

DNA: TGTGCCAGCAGTGACTCGATACAAACAGATACGCAGTATTTT
CDR3: CASSDSIQTDTQYF
V: TRBV6-4
D: -
J: TRBJ2-3
size: -

DNA: TGTGCCAGCTCACCACTCGGGTTCACCTACAATGAGCAGTTCTTC
CDR3: CASSPLGFTYNEQFF
V: TRBV18
D: -
J: TRBJ2-1
size: -

DNA: TGTGCTAGTGGTTTGTACCAGAACACTGAAGCTTTCTTT
CDR3: CASGLYQNTEAFF
V: TRBV12-5
D: -
J: TRBJ1-1
size: -

DNA: TGTGCCAGTAGTCCTGGGAGAAGCCTGGGCGAGCAGTACTTC
CDR3: CASSPGRSLGEQYF
V: TRBV19
D: -
J: TRBJ2-7
size: -

DNA: TGTGCCAGCAGTGAAAGTGTGGCGTTAAACTATGGCTACACCTTC
CDR3: CASSESVALNYGYTF
V: TRBV6-1
D: -
J: TRBJ1-2
size: -

DNA: TGTGCCAGCAGCCCGGACAGGGGGACTTCACCCCTCCACTTT
CDR3: CASSPDRGTSPLHF
V: TRBV27
D: TRBD1
J: TRBJ1-6
size: -

DNA: TGTGCCAGCAGTACTGGGACTAGCCCCAGGTTGCAGTACTTC
CDR3: CASSTGTSPRLQYF
V: TRBV28
D: TRBD2
J: TRBJ2-7
size: -

DNA: TGTGCCAGCAGTCTCACACGACATAGCGGGGTGGGTGGGGACACTGAAGCTTTCTTT
CDR3: CASSLTRHSGVGGDTEAFF
V: TRBV27
D: -
J: TRBJ1-1
size: -

DNA: TGTGCCAGCAGCTTAGGGGTGAGGCCCCAGCATTTT
CDR3: CASSLGVRPQHF
V: TRBV5-6
D: -
J: TRBJ1-5
size: -

DNA: TGCGCCAGCAGCTCACAGGGTTCTGGAAACACCATATATTTT
CDR3: CASSSQGSGNTIYF
V: TRBV5-1
D: -
J: TRBJ1-3
size: -

DNA: TGCAGCGTTGATTACGGGATGGAGACCCAGTACTTC
CDR3: CSVDYGMETQYF
V: TRBV29-1
D: -
J: TRBJ2-5
size: -

DNA: TGTGCCAGCAGCTTGGCTTCAGCGGGGTCAGATACGCAGTATTTT
CDR3: CASSLASAGSDTQYF
V: TRBV5-4
D: TRBD2
J: TRBJ2-3
size: -

DNA: TGTGCCAGCAGCCCGACTAGCGGGACGGCAGATACGCAGTATTTT
CDR3: CASSPTSGTADTQYF
V: TRBV11-2
D: TRBD2
J: TRBJ2-3
size: -

DNA: TGCGCCAGCAGCTTTTCCAAAGTTAGCGGGAGGGGGCAAGAGACCCAGTACTTC
CDR3: CASSFSKVSGRGQETQYF
V: TRBV5-1
D: TRBD2
J: TRBJ2-5
size: -

DNA: TGTGCCAGCAGCACAAGGACAGCGAACACCGGGGAGCTGTTTTTT
CDR3: CASSTRTANTGELFF
V: TRBV7-9
D: -
J: TRBJ2-2
size: -

DNA: TGTGCCAGCAGTTACTCGTTTACAGGGGCCTCCTACGAGCAGTACTTC
CDR3: CASSYSFTGASYEQYF
V: TRBV6-5
D: TRBD1
J: TRBJ2-7
size: -

DNA: TGCAACACAGAATTGAACACTGAAGCTTTCTTT
CDR3: CNTELNTEAFF
V: TRBV20-1
D: -
J: TRBJ1-1
size: -

DNA: TGTGCCAGCCTGGGTCCGAAGGGTGAAAAACTGTTTTTT
CDR3: CASLGPKGEKLFF
V: TRBV19
D: -
J: TRBJ1-4
size: -

DNA: TGTGCTAGTGGTTTTGGCAGGGACTATGGCTACACCTTC
CDR3: CASGFGRDYGYTF
V: TRBV12-5
D: -
J: TRBJ1-2
size: -

DNA: TGTGCCTGGAACCGGGACAGCCAAGAGACCCAGTACTTC
CDR3: CAWNRDSQETQYF
V: TRBV30
D: TRBD1
J: TRBJ2-5
size: -

DNA: TGCGCCAGCAGCTTGGCCCCGACAGGGGGCGATTATGGCTACACCTTC
CDR3: CASSLAPTGGDYGYTF
V: TRBV5-1
D: TRBD1
J: TRBJ1-2
size: few

DNA: TGTGCCAGCTCACCAGAACAGGGTTTTAGGCAGACCCAGTACTTC
CDR3: CASSPEQGFRQTQYF
V: TRBV18
D: -
J: TRBJ2-5
size: -

DNA: TGTGCCAGTAGTACGGCTAGCGGAGTCACAGATACGCAGTATTTT
CDR3: CASSTASGVTDTQYF
V: TRBV19
D: TRBD2
J: TRBJ2-3
size: -

DNA: TGCGCCAGCAGTGCGATAGCGGGAGGGCAGAATGAGCAGTTCTTC
CDR3: CASSAIAGGQNEQFF
V: TRBV10-1
D: TRBD2
J: TRBJ2-1
size: once

DNA: TGTGCCAGCATAGACGGACAGCTAATAACCGAAGCTTTCTTT
CDR3: CASIDGQLITEAFF
V: TRBV6-6
D: -
J: TRBJ1-1
size: few

DNA: TGTGCCAGCAGCGTAGCCGGGGAGGCGTTAAAACTATATTTT
CDR3: CASSVAGEALKLYF
V: TRBV9
D: -
J: TRBJ1-3
size: -

DNA: TGTGCCAGCAGCTTCCCCGTGGGGTCAGAGACCCAGTACTTC
CDR3: CASSFPVGSETQYF
V: TRBV7-9
D: -
J: TRBJ2-5
size: -

DNA: TGTGCCAGCAGCTCCGGACTAGCGGGATTTAACGAGCAGTACTTC
CDR3: CASSSGLAGFNEQYF
V: TRBV11-2
D: TRBD2
J: TRBJ2-7
size: -

DNA: TGTGCCAGCAGCGCTCCGGGACAGAGTGAAGCTTTCTTT
CDR3: CASSAPGQSEAFF
V: TRBV7-3
D: TRBD1
J: TRBJ1-1
size: -

DNA: TGTGCCAGCAGCGTAGCAGGGACCACGTCGGTGGGCTACGAGCAGTACTTC
CDR3: CASSVAGTTSVGYEQYF
V: TRBV9
D: -
J: TRBJ2-7
size: -

DNA: TGTGCCAGCAGCTTAAAACATTCCCAAGAGACCCAGTACTTC
CDR3: CASSLKHSQETQYF
V: TRBV5-4
D: -
J: TRBJ2-5
size: -

DNA: TGTGCCAGCAGCTTATTCATTCTAGAGACCCAGTACTTC
CDR3: CASSLFILETQYF
V: TRBV7-2
D: -
J: TRBJ2-5
size: -

DNA: TGTGCCATCAAACCACCTCAAGGGGATACGCAGTATTTT
CDR3: CAIKPPQGDTQYF
V: TRBV10-3
D: -
J: TRBJ2-3
size: -

DNA: TGTGCCAGCAGCGGTGGGACTAGCGGCTCATTCTACAATGAGCAGTTCTTC
CDR3: CASSGGTSGSFYNEQFF
V: TRBV9
D: TRBD2
J: TRBJ2-1
size: -

DNA: TGTGCCAGCAGAGCTGGGACAGGGGGTTTGTACGAGCAGTACTTC
CDR3: CASRAGTGGLYEQYF
V: TRBV6-1
D: TRBD1
J: TRBJ2-7
size: -

DNA: TGTGCCAGCAGTGAAGTTCGCGGGAGAGGCACCGGGGAGCTGTTTTTT
CDR3: CASSEVRGRGTGELFF
V: TRBV2
D: TRBD2
J: TRBJ2-2
size: -

DNA: TGTGCCAGTAGTACCCCGACAAGAAACTATGGCTACACCTTC
CDR3: CASSTPTRNYGYTF
V: TRBV19
D: -
J: TRBJ1-2
size: -

DNA: TGCGCCAGCAGCTATACGGGAGGAGATACGCAGTATTTT
CDR3: CASSYTGGDTQYF
V: TRBV5-1
D: TRBD2
J: TRBJ2-3
size: -

DNA: TGCGCCAGCAGCTTCGACCTAGCCCCCAATGAGCAGTTCTTC
CDR3: CASSFDLAPNEQFF
V: TRBV5-1
D: -
J: TRBJ2-1
size: -

DNA: TGTGCCAGCAGCTTCCGGAAGCAGCCCCAGCATTTT
CDR3: CASSFRKQPQHF
V: TRBV7-9
D: -
J: TRBJ1-5
size: -

DNA: TGCGCCAGCAGTCGCGGGTTAGCGGGAGTAGGGGTTCGAGAGACCCAGTACTTC
CDR3: CASSRGLAGVGVRETQYF
V: TRBV10-2
D: TRBD2
J: TRBJ2-5
size: -

DNA: TGTGCCTGGAGTGATGAATCCAATCAGCCCCAGCATTTT
CDR3: CAWSDESNQPQHF
V: TRBV30
D: -
J: TRBJ1-5
size: -

DNA: TGTGCCAGCAACGGGGGAGGCGGAGTCCACACCGGGGAGCTGTTTTTT
CDR3: CASNGGGGVHTGELFF
V: TRBV5-6
D: -
J: TRBJ2-2
size: -

DNA: TGTGCCAGCTCACCAGGGGAAAACATTCAGTACTTC
CDR3: CASSPGENIQYF
V: TRBV18
D: -
J: TRBJ2-4
size: -

DNA: TGTGCCAGCTCACCAGGGGTGAACACTGAAGCTTTCTTT
CDR3: CASSPGVNTEAFF
V: TRBV18
D: -
J: TRBJ1-1
size: -

DNA: TGTGCCAGCAGTTTCCCGCGGGACAGGGCCGCCTACGAGCAGTACTTC
CDR3: CASSFPRDRAAYEQYF
V: TRBV28
D: TRBD1
J: TRBJ2-7
size: -

DNA: TGTGCCAGCAGACCCCGGGACAGGGACACCGGGGAGCTGTTTTTT
CDR3: CASRPRDRDTGELFF
V: TRBV6-6
D: TRBD1
J: TRBJ2-2
size: -

DNA: TGTGCCAGCAGCGTAGCGGGAGCACGGCAGTTCTTC
CDR3: CASSVAGARQFF
V: TRBV9
D: -
J: TRBJ2-1
size: -

DNA: TGTGCCAGCGGAACGACAGGGCCGCATCAGCCCCAGCATTTT
CDR3: CASGTTGPHQPQHF
V: TRBV7-2
D: TRBD1
J: TRBJ1-5
size: -

DNA: TGCGCCAGCAGGACCTCACTAGTAAGGGGCGAGGAGCAGTTCTTC
CDR3: CASRTSLVRGEEQFF
V: TRBV4-1
D: -
J: TRBJ2-1
size: few